A single sample gave rise to the 22 T cell receptor beta chains below, sequenced in a study of blood T cells in healthy people across ages. Using a J-beta primer mix together with a sample-barcoded 5' primer, a second PCR was run for about 6 to 11 cycles. MiXCR, applied by TCRdb to the 5' RACE reads, yields one record per CDR3 protein. The repertoire consists of over 600,000 distinct CDR3 sequences, with over 40% occurring once and the leading ten covering about 30%. Sequencing was carried out using blood. These receptor sequences come from an older man in good health.

The V call is TRBV2, the J call TRBJ2-3; 10 nucleotides align to TRBD2. V lost 2 bases, J lost 4 bases, and 6 bases stayed unmatched. The germline V gene encodes CDR1 SNHLY and CDR2 FYNNEI. The CDR3 spans 16 residues. CDR3 sequence (DNA): TGTGCCAGCAGTGAAAAGGCTAGCGGGGGACCAGATACGCAGTATTTT. It encodes CASSEKASGGPDTQYF. Variable domain in full (rest from reference TRBV2 and TRBJ2-3): EPEVTQTPSHQVTQMGQEVILRCVPISNHLYFYWYRQILGQKVEFLVSFYNNEISEKSEIFDDQFSVERPDGSNFTLKIRSTKLEDSAMYFCASSEKASGGPDTQYFGPGTRLTVL.

Concerning this clonotype itself: A much bigger clone sits one base away, suggesting this may be a read error. This chain joins TRBV4-3 and TRBJ2-7, with TRBD2 matching 16 bases. The last part of the DNA fits TRBJ2-4 better; the J call may be wrong. This CDR3 has 21 residues. Looked up from germline, CDR1 is LGHNA and CDR2 is YSLEER. The CDR3 bases are TGCGCCAACAGCCAAGCCCCGGGACTAGCGGGAGGGGTTGAGGCCAAAAACATTCAGTACTTC. This gives the protein CANSQAPGLAGGVEAKNIQYF.

This clonotype was seen ten or more times. The chain recombines TRBV25-1 with TRBJ2-5; the D call may be TRBD1 or TRBD2 (6 bases each). CDR1 and CDR2 (germline): MGHDK, SYGVNS. V was trimmed by 5 bases and J by 3 bases, leaving 22 bases between them. The CDR3 has 17 amino acids. The CDR3 loop is CASSSGERRGPKETQYF. In DNA, the CDR3 is TGTGCCAGCAGTTCAGGGGAACGGAGGGGACCAAAAGAGACCCAGTACTTC.

This chain uses TRBV29-1 with TRBJ2-2; 7 bases match TRBD1. This CDR3 contains 14 residues. Germline V CDR1 and CDR2: SQVTM, ANQGSEA. Trimming at V came to 6 bases and at J to 6 bases, leaving 10 bases not matched to a gene. The CDR3 spells CSVEDRRWSGELFF. As DNA, the CDR3 is TGCAGCGTAGAGGACAGGCGATGGTCCGGGGAGCTGTTTTTT.

On this clonotype itself: One base away lies a much larger clone, so this may be a sequencing read error. The chain carries TRBV27 and TRBJ2-5; tentative D call: TRBD2 (5 bases). This CDR3 region has 15 residues. CDR1 is MNHEY, CDR2 SMNVEV, per germline (reference sequence). The CDR3 region has the DNA TGTGCCAACAGTTTAGGTTATGGAGGCCAAGAGACCCAGTACTTC. Amino acid sequence: CANSLGYGGQETQYF.

The chain couples TRBV11-3 to TRBJ2-4, with 8 bases lining up with TRBD1. The better agreement between TRBJ2-7 and the DNA end casts doubt on the J call. The CDR3 spans 15 residues. The germline V gene encodes CDR1 SGHNT and CDR2 YENEEA. CDR3 loop: CASSLDWTGTHEQYF. CDR3 in DNA: TGTGCCAGCAGCTTAGATTGGACAGGGACCCACGAGCAGTACTTC.

This clonotype came up a few times. The chain recombines TRBV5-1 with TRBJ2-2; D is undetermined. V lost 0 bases and J 0 bases, leaving 9 bases between the germline ends. CDR1 is SGHRS, CDR2 YFSETQ, per germline. The CDR3 sequence is 16 residues long. CDR3 loop: CASSLGGLANTGELFF. CDR3 bases: TGCGCCAGCAGCTTGGGCGGCCTCGCGAACACCGGGGAGCTGTTTTTT.

This clonotype was observed a few times. The chain recombines TRBV5-1 with TRBJ2-7, with D perhaps being TRBD1 or TRBD2 (5 bases each). The CDR3 is made up of 13 amino acids. Germline assignment: CDR1 SGHRS and CDR2 YFSETQ. The V and J ends lost 3 bases and 5 bases respectively, with 12 bases between them. The DNA of the CDR3 is TGCGCCAGCAGCTACCCTCGGGGCGACGAGCAGTACTTC. Translated: CASSYPRGDEQYF.

The chain has TRBV4-3 and TRBJ2-6; possibly TRBD1 or TRBD2 for D (6 bases each). CDR1 and CDR2 from the germline V gene are LGHNA and YSLEER. Trimming pared 0 bases from V and 4 bases from J, leaving 22 bases between. The CDR3 extends over 20 amino acids. CDR3 coding DNA: TGCGCCAGCAGCCAAGATCTAAACGTTTGGGGGGCGAAAGGGGCCAACGTCCTGACTTTC. Translating it yields CASSQDLNVWGAKGANVLTF.

Remarks on this clonotype: Being one base from a much bigger clone, this may be a read error. The chain links TRBV29-1 to TRBJ2-7, with 7 bases lining up with TRBD2. V dropped 6 bases and J dropped 7; count of bases not matched to a gene: 21. The CDR3 extends over 16 amino acids. Germline loops: CDR1 SQVTM, CDR2 ANQGSEA. In DNA, the CDR3 is TGCAGCGTCCTCCAGCCAGGGAGAGTCGGGGGGAATGAGCAGTACTTC. It codes for CSVLQPGRVGGNEQYF.

The chain carries TRBV29-1 and TRBJ1-4; D call uncertain. CDR1 SQVTM and CDR2 ANQGSEA come from the germline V gene. V was trimmed by 5 bases and J by 7 bases, leaving 14 bases between them. The CDR3 sequence is 13 residues long. The chain's CDR3 is CSVSVNSAEKLFF. The DNA of the CDR3 is TGCAGCGTTTCCGTGAATTCGGCTGAAAAACTGTTTTTT.

The table lists this clonotype with a count of one. This chain links TRBV5-1 with TRBJ1-2; 12 bases map to TRBD1. The V and J ends lost 0 bases and 2 bases, in that order; junction bases with no gene match: 2. CDR3 length: 16 residues. Germline V gives CDR1 SGHRS, CDR2 YFSETQ. CDR3 DNA: TGCGCCAGCAGCTTGGATGGGACAGGGGGCAACTATGGCTACACCTTC. Translating gives CASSLDGTGGNYGYTF.

The rearrangement uses TRBV3-1 and TRBJ2-4; D ambiguous. Trimming took off 4 bases at V and 2 bases at J, with 12 bases between the two ends. The CDR3 runs to 15 residues. The V gene's germline CDR1 is LGHDT and CDR2 YNNKEL (reference sequence). The CDR3 nucleotides read TGTGCCAGCAGCCCCCGGACCGCCTCCAAAAACATTCAGTACTTC. This encodes CASSPRTASKNIQYF.

The V and J genes are TRBV6-2 or TRBV6-3 and TRBJ2-7; D tentatively reads TRBD1 or TRBD2 (5 bases each). Trimming removed 8 bases at V and 2 bases at J, with 10 bases between. Germline V gene sequence: CDR1 MNHEY, CDR2 SVGEGT. CDR3 length: 12 residues. CDR3 sequence reads: CASEGLAYEQYF. CDR3 DNA sequence: TGTGCCAGCGAGGGGTTGGCCTACGAGCAGTACTTC.

The gene calls are TRBV25-1 and TRBJ1-1; 7 nucleotides agree with TRBD1. The V segment lost 7 bases and the J segment 4 bases; nucleotides outside the gene matches: 6. The germline gives CDR1 MGHDK, CDR2 SYGVNS. The CDR3 loop spans 13 amino acids. The CDR3 protein is CASTPGQSTEAFF. The CDR3 bases are TGTGCCAGCACTCCGGGACAGAGCACTGAAGCTTTCTTT.

The rearrangement links TRBV7-2 to TRBJ2-3, with D possibly TRBD2 on 5 matching bases. V was clipped by 5 bases and J by 1 base, with 13 bases between them. Germline assignment: CDR1 SGHTA and CDR2 FQGNSA. The CDR3 extends over 15 amino acids. CDR3 amino acids: CASSPGGRRTDTQYF. Written as DNA, the CDR3 is TGTGCCAGCAGCCCTGGAGGCAGGCGCACAGATACGCAGTATTTT.

The chain carries TRBV3-1 and TRBJ2-2; 9 positions match TRBD2. Losses at the gene ends were 6 bases for V and 2 bases for J; bases not matched to a gene: 4. The CDR3 totals 15 residues. Per germline, CDR1 LGHDT and CDR2 YNNKEL (reference sequence). The CDR3 bases are TGTGCCAGCAGTCGACTAGCGGTTAACACCGGGGAGCTGTTTTTT. Translated, it gives CASSRLAVNTGELFF.

This clonotype has just a few counts. The chain links TRBV12-3 or TRBV12-4 to TRBJ2-7; D is undetermined. CDR3 length: 11 amino acids. The DNA of the CDR3 is TGTTCCACGGGCAGTACCTACGAGCAGTACTTC. Translating gives CSTGSTYEQYF.

The sample holds a few counts of this clonotype. This sequence joins TRBV12-3 or TRBV12-4 and TRBJ2-5; 8 bases fit TRBD1. With V trimmed by 6 bases and J by 5 bases, 8 bases remained unmatched. CDR3 length equals 14 residues. CDR3 bases: TGTGCCAGCAGAGGACAGGGTAGGGCCGAGACCCAGTACTTC. This translates into CASRGQGRAETQYF.

The DNA of the CDR3 is TGTGCCAGCAGCCGATCTCTGGCAGGGGCCTACGAGCAGTACTTC. Protein product: CASSRSLAGAYEQYF. The chain is built from TRBV5-6 and TRBJ2-7; D is perhaps TRBD1 (6 bases). The CDR3 runs to 15 residues. In germline, CDR1 is SGHDT, CDR2 YYEEEE. Trimming removed 4 bases from V and 2 bases from J, with 16 bases in between.

In this sample, this clonotype turned up a few times. This chain uses TRBV9 with TRBJ2-5; TRBD2 aligns across 10 bases. The CDR3 extends over 16 amino acids. V shed 2 bases and J 1 base; nucleotides not matched to a gene: 5. CDR1 SGDLS and CDR2 YYNGEE come from the germline V gene. The CDR3: CASSVVAGGSQETQYF. The CDR3, as DNA: TGTGCCAGCAGCGTTGTAGCGGGAGGATCCCAAGAGACCCAGTACTTC.

The rearrangement joins TRBV14 to TRBJ2-1; D gene unclear. Per germline, CDR1 SGHDN and CDR2 FVKESK. Trimming took 2 bases from V and 4 from J, leaving 9 bases between them. CDR3 size: 14 residues. The CDR3: CASSQSMRYNEQFF. CDR3 nucleotides: TGTGCCAGCAGCCAATCTATGCGGTACAATGAGCAGTTCTTC. Full variable domain (missing parts from reference TRBV14 and TRBJ2-1): EAGVTQFPSHSVIEKGQTVTLRCDPISGHDNLYWYRRVMGKEIKFLLHFVKESKQDESGMPNNRFLAERTGGTYSTLKVQPAELEDSGVYFCASSQSMRYNEQFFGPGTRLTVL.